This T cell receptor (beta chain) was sequenced during a study of shared clonotypes between healthy human individuals. Broader study findings: With few donors, the genetic and exposure-history diversity represented was limited.

Unmatched junction bases numbered 5, after V lost 4 bases and J lost 2 bases. CDR3 length: 17 residues. Looked up from germline, CDR1 is SGHDN and CDR2 is FVKESK. Details on this clone: Its antigen is currently unknown.

Terminally differentiated effector memory CD45RA+ cells were left out of the naive CD8 fraction, which was CD45RO-negative and positively selected for CCR7. Assay: immunoSEQ multiplex PCR; the TCRdb copy retains only in-frame clones and omits some. The sample lists approximately 810,000 clones, about 91% occurring once. The chain has TRBV14 and TRBJ2-1, with 13 positions matching TRBD2. The specimen was naive CD8+ T cells sorted from blood. The TCR originated in a man in his thirties or forties in good health. In DNA, the CDR3 is TGTGCCAGCAGCCGGACTAGCGGGAGTATCCCCTACAATGAGCAGTTCTTC. Encoded protein: CASSRTSGSIPYNEQFF.